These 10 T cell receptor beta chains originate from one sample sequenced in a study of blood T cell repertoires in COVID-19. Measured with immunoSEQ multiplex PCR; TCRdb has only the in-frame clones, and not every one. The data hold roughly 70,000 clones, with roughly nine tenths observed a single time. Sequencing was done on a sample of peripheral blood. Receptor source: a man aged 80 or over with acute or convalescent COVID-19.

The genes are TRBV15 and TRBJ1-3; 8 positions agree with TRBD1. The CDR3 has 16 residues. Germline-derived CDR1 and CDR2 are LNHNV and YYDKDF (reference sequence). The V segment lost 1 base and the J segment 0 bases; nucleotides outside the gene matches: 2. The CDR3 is CATSRGRGPSGNTIYF. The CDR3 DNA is TGTGCCACCAGCAGAGGCAGGGGGCCCTCTGGAAACACCATATATTTT. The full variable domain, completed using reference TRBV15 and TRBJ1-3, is DAMVIQNPRYQVTQFGKPVTLSCSQTLNHNVMYWYQQKSSQAPKLLFHYYDKDFNNEADTPDNFQSRRPNTSFCFLDIRSPGLGDTAMYLCATSRGRGPSGNTIYFGEGSWLTVV.

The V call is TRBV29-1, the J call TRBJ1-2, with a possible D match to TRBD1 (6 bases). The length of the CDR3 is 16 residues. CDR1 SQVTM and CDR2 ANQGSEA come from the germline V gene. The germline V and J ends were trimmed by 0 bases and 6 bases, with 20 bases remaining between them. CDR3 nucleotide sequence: TGCAGCGTTGAAGATGTGTGGGGGGGCGCAGGGGATGGCTACACCTTC. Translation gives CSVEDVWGGAGDGYTF. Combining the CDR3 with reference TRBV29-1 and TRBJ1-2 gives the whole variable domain SAVISQKPSRDICQRGTSLTIQCQVDSQVTMMFWYRQQPGQSLTLIATANQGSEATYESGFVIDKFPISRPNLTFSTLTVSNMSPEDSSIYLCSVEDVWGGAGDGYTFGSGTRLTVV.

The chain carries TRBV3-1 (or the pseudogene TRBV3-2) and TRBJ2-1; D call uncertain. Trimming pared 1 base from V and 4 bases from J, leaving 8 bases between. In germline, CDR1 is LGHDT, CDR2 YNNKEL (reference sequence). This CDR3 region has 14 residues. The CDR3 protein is CASSQGALYNEQFF. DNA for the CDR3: TGTGCCAGCAGCCAAGGAGCTCTTTACAATGAGCAGTTCTTC.

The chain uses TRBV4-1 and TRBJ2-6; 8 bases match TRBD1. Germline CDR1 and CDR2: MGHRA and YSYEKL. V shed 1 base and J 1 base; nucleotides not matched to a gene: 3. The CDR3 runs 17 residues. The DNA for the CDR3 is TGCGCCAGCAGCCAAGGGACAGGGAAGTCTGGGGCCAACGTCCTGACTTTC. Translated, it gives CASSQGTGKSGANVLTF.

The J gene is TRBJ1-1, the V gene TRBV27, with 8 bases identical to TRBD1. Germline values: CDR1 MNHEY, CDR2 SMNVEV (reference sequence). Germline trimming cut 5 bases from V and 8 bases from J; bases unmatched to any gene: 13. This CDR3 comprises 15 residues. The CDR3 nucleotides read TGTGCCAGCAGTCCACTACCGGGACAGGAGATAGAAGCTTTCTTT. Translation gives CASSPLPGQEIEAFF.

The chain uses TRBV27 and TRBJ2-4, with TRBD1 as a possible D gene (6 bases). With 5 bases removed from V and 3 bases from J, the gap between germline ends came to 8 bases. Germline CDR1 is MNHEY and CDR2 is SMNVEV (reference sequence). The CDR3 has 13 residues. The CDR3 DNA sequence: TGTGCCAGCAGTGGGGGCTACAAAAACATTCAGTACTTC. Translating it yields CASSGGYKNIQYF.

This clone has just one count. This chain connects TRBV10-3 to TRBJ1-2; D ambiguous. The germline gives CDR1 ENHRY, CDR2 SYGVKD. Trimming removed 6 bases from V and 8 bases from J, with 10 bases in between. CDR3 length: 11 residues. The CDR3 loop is CAIRGSGGYTF. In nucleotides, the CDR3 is TGTGCCATCAGGGGTTCGGGAGGCTACACCTTC.

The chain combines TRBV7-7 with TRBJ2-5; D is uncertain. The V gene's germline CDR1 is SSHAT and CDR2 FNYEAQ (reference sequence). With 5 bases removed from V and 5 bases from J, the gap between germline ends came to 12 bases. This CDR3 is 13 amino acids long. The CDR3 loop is CASSPSVSETQYF. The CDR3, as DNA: TGTGCCAGCAGCCCGTCCGTATCTGAGACCCAGTACTTC.

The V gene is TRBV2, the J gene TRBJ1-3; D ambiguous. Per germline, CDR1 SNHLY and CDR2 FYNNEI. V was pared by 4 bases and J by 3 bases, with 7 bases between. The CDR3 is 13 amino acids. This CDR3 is CASSGRVGNTIYF. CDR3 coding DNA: TGTGCCAGCAGTGGGAGGGTTGGAAACACCATATATTTT.

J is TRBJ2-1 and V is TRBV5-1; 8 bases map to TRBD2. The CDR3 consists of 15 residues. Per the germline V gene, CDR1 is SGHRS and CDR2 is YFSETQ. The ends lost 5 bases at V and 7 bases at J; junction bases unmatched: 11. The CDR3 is CASSRGASGLNEQFF. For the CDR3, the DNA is TGCGCCAGCAGTCGTGGGGCTAGCGGGCTGAATGAGCAGTTCTTC.